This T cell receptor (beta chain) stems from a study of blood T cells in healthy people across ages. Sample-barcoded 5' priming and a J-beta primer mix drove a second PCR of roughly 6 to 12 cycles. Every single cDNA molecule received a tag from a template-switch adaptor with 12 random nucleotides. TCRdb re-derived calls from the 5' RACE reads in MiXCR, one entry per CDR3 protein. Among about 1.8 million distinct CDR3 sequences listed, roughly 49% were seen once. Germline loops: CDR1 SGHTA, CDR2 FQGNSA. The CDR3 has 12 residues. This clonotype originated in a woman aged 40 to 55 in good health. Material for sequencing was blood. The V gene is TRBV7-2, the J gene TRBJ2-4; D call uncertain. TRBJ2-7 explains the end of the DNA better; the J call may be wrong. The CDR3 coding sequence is TGTGCCAGCAGCTTATCCCCGCGCGAGCAGTACTTC. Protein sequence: CASSLSPREQYF.